The clone carrying this T cell receptor beta chain was seen more than once but under ten times. The antigen remains unidentified. This sample stems from a study of tumor-infiltrating lymphocytes in primary liver carcinoma. Study at large: The study included patients who were men and women aged 30 to 69 years.

Whole-study results and caveats: Overlap in tumor-adjacent and tumor-blood pairs fell below that of tumor region pairs.

Joint extraction of RNA and DNA used roughly 19-32 mg of bulk tissue that was unsorted. With chronic HBV infection, the patients were also treatment-naive. Reverse transcription of roughly 480 ng total RNA with a constant-region primer produced TCR beta cDNA. What produced the TCR beta libraries was three nested multiplex PCR rounds using slightly modified ARM-PCR. TCRdb analysed the multiplex PCR reads with MiXCR anew, one entry per CDR3 protein. The table has 120,000 or so distinct CDR3 sequences, roughly 69% seen once. The source is a woman aged 60-75 years with primary liver carcinoma and hepatitis B virus infection. Sequenced sample: liver tumor tissue from sampling region 1. The subset was: tumor region T1, superior pole.

The CDR3 DNA reads TGTGCCAGCAGATTGACTAGCGGGAGCGGGACCGGGGAGCTGTTTTTT. Translation: CASRLTSGSGTGELFF. J is TRBJ2-2 and V is TRBV7-8, with 12 bases fitting TRBD2. V lost 6 bases and J lost 5; bases outside the gene matches: 7. The germline V gene has CDR1 SGHVS and CDR2 FQNEAQ. This CDR3 is built from 16 residues. The whole variable domain, filled in from reference TRBV7-8 and TRBJ2-2, reads GAGVSQSPRYKVAKRGQDVALRCDPISGHVSLFWYQQALGQGPEFLTYFQNEAQLDKSGLPSDRFFAERPEGSVSTLKIQRTQQEDSAVYLCASRLTSGSGTGELFFGEGSRLTVL.